This entry lists 3 T cell receptor beta chains sequenced from one sample in a study of cytomegalovirus exposure and HLA in healthy donors. Amplification used 60 Vbeta primers and 13 Jbeta primers. Only in-frame clones appear in the TCRdb table, and some are missing; sequencing was by immunoSEQ multiplex PCR. The table shows fewer than 70,000 clones, with around 70% occurring only once. Sequencing input: PBMCs. These receptors all come from a male donor in good health and CMV-seropositive.

The gene calls are TRBV7-2 and TRBJ2-7, with a tentative D call TRBD2 (6 bases). Per germline, CDR1 SGHTA and CDR2 FQGNSA. V was clipped by 5 bases and J by 6 bases, with 17 bases between them. The CDR3 contains 14 residues. The CDR3 DNA reads TGTGCCAGCAGCAAAGACGCGGGGCCTTTCGAGCAGTACTTC. Translating gives CASSKDAGPFEQYF.

This chain connects TRBV6-1 to TRBJ2-1; tentative D call: TRBD2 (6 bases). V dropped 8 bases and J dropped 8 bases, with 22 bases sitting between them. The CDR3 sequence is 15 residues long. Germline V gene data show CDR1 as MNHNS and CDR2 as SASEGT. CDR3 protein: CASPDGRRGEDEQFF. The DNA of the CDR3 is TGTGCCAGCCCCGATGGGCGGCGGGGCGAGGATGAGCAGTTCTTC.

J is TRBJ2-1 and V is TRBV5-1; a possible D gene is TRBD2 (5 bases). The CDR3 length is 14 residues. Trimming took 0 bases from V and 5 from J, leaving 9 bases between them. Germline lookup yields CDR1 SGHRS and CDR2 YFSETQ. The CDR3 DNA follows: TGCGCCAGCAGCTTGGGAGGGCCCGACAATGAGCAGTTCTTC. Residues: CASSLGGPDNEQFF.